This T cell receptor beta chain derives from a study of T-cell reconstitution after alpha-beta-depleted transplantation in children. The TCRbeta library was prepared with unique molecular identifiers. Using its own MiXCR run on the PCR reads, TCRdb lists one record per CDR3 protein. The top ten clones hold 5.1% of a sample with a few hundred thousand distinct CDR3 sequences, more than 7.5% of them seen once. This clonotype was seen many times. Here the sequenced sample was PBMCs from the stem cell graft donor, taken from the stem cell graft. The receptor's source is a human donor who donated a stem cell graft to a child with SCID.

The CDR3 reads CASSLTASGGNEQFF. The CDR3 nucleotides are TGTGCCAGCAGCTTAACGGCTAGCGGGGGGAATGAGCAGTTCTTC. The rearrangement joins TRBV7-2 to TRBJ2-1, with 11 bases fitting TRBD2. The CDR3 consists of 15 residues. J was trimmed by 7 bases and V by 2 bases; bases with no gene match: 4. Germline V gene data show CDR1 as SGHTA and CDR2 as FQGNSA. The whole variable domain, filled in from reference TRBV7-2 and TRBJ2-1, reads GAGVSQSPSNKVTEKGKDVELRCDPISGHTALYWYRQSLGQGLEFLIYFQGNSAPDKSGLPSDRFSAERTGGSVSTLTIQRTQQEDSAVYLCASSLTASGGNEQFFGPGTRLTVL.